This T cell receptor (beta chain) was retrieved from a study of T cell repertoires in cytomegalovirus infection. Overall study context: Public TCR beta signatures marked donors with CMV infection and the matching HLA. Study-level results: Pooled public TCR beta family frequency picked out CMV carriers with the relevant HLA. HLA-C-restricted CMV-specific TCR beta clonotypes were dominant in the ex vivo response.

Note on this clonotype: Antigen specificity is unknown.

TCRdb used MiXCR to reprocess the reads, holding one entry per CDR3 protein. The sample shows some 680,000 distinct CDR3 sequences, approximately 40% of them seen only once. The CDR3 runs to 18 residues. Trimming removed 3 bases from V and 5 bases from J; junction bases left unmatched: 14. Germline V CDR1 and CDR2: ENHRY, SYGVKD. The chain links TRBV10-3 to TRBJ1-3; TRBD1 aligns across 9 bases. The specimen was PBMCs. This sequence was found in a human donor in good health (CMV status not recorded). Some clones in this sample may be carry-over from other donors' samples. In DNA, the CDR3 is TGTGCCATCAGTGACCCAGACTCGGGACAGGGACGTAGAAACACCATATATTTT. Its translation is CAISDPDSGQGRRNTIYF.